A selection of T cell receptor beta chains follows, all from one sample in a study of cytomegalovirus exposure and HLA in healthy donors. Sequencing used immunoSEQ multiplex PCR; TCRdb keeps in-frame clones, though not all of them. The data hold 150,000 to 200,000 clones, with nearly 80% observed a single time. The sequenced sample consisted of PBMCs. The receptors were sampled from a man between 18 and 35 years old in good health and CMV-seropositive. CDR3s include the opening cysteine and the closing phenylalanine or tryptophan. The D gene is left open where the match is weak.

D,V,J,CDR3,DNA
.,TRBV7-6,TRBJ2-7,CASSSQGAYEQYF,TGTGCCAGCAGCTCGCAGGGTGCGTACGAGCAGTACTTC
.,TRBV9,TRBJ2-7,CASSLRHDGQSPYEQYF,TGTGCCAGCAGCTTACGACATGATGGACAGTCCCCCTACGAGCAGTACTTC
.,TRBV19,TRBJ1-1,CASSNSRLNTEAFF,TGTGCCAGTAGTAACAGCCGATTGAACACTGAAGCTTTCTTT
TRBD1,TRBV27,TRBJ2-3,CASRADGTGVTDTQYF,TGTGCCAGCAGAGCCGACGGGACAGGGGTCACAGATACGCAGTATTTT
.,TRBV21-1,TRBJ2-4,CASSKEGKTGTSF,TGTGCCAGCAGCAAAGAAGGAAAAACGGGTACGAGCTTC
.,TRBV14,TRBJ1-2,CASSLGVSGYTF,TGTGCCAGCAGCCTCGGGGTGAGCGGCTACACCTTC
TRBD1,TRBV2,TRBJ2-1,CASSEWFGDRADNEQFF,TGTGCCAGCAGTGAATGGTTCGGGGACAGGGCAGACAATGAGCAGTTCTTC
.,TRBV5-5,TRBJ2-7,CASSLNREQYF,TGTGCCAGCAGCTTGAACAGAGAGCAGTACTTC
TRBD1,TRBV27,TRBJ1-2,CASSLRGRFYGYTF,TGTGCCAGCAGTTTAAGGGGGCGCTTCTATGGCTACACCTTC
.,TRBV7-9,TRBJ2-7,CASSWGGEANEQYF,TGTGCCAGCAGCTGGGGTGGGGAGGCCAACGAGCAGTACTTC
TRBD1,TRBV19,TRBJ2-2,CASSLLPGQGARELFF,TGTGCCAGTAGTCTACTACCGGGACAGGGGGCTAGGGAGCTGTTTTTT
TRBD1,TRBV27,TRBJ1-1,CASSLGTANTEAFF,TGTGCCAGCAGTTTAGGGACAGCGAACACTGAAGCTTTCTTT
TRBD1,TRBV19,TRBJ1-5,CASSIPGTGHNQPQHF,TGTGCCAGTAGTATCCCGGGGACAGGACATAATCAGCCCCAGCATTTT
.,TRBV30,TRBJ1-3,CAWRRRRGGTGNTIYF,TGTGCCTGGAGACGCCGGAGGGGGGGCACTGGAAACACCATATATTTT
TRBD2,TRBV18,TRBJ2-2,CASSPLAGASGELFF,TGTGCCAGCTCACCTCTAGCGGGAGCCTCCGGGGAGCTGTTTTTT
TRBD1,TRBV19,TRBJ1-5,CASDPGQTSNQPQHF,TGTGCCAGCGATCCGGGACAGACTAGCAATCAGCCCCAGCATTTT
TRBD1,TRBV7-8,TRBJ1-2,CASSLDRGRSKGYTF,TGTGCCAGCAGCTTAGACAGGGGGCGGTCGAAAGGCTACACCTTC
TRBD1,TRBV5-1,TRBJ2-7,CASSLGGTGNDEQYF,TGCGCCAGCAGCTTGGGGGGGACAGGGAACGACGAGCAGTACTTC